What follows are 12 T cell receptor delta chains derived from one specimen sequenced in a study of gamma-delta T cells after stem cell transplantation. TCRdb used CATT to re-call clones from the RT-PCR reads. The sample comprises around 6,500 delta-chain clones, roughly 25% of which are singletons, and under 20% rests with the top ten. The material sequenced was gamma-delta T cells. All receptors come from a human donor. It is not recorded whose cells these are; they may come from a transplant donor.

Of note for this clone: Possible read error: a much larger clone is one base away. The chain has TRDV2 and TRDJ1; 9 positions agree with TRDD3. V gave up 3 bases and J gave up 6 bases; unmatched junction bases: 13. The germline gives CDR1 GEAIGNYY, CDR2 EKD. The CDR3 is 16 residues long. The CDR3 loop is CACDALVMGDINKLIF. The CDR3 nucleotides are TGTGCCTGTGACGCGTTGGTGATGGGGGATATAAATAAACTCATCTTT.

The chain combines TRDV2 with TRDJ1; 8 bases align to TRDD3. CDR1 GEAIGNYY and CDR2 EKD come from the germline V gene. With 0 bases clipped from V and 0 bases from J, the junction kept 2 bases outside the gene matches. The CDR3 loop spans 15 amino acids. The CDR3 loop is CACDTLGDYTDKLIF. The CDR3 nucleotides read TGTGCCTGTGACACCCTGGGGGACTACACCGATAAACTCATCTTT.

The CDR3 sequence: CACDTLGDVRPRRGTDKLIF. DNA for the CDR3: TGTGCCTGTGACACACTGGGGGACGTACGACCCCGCCGGGGTACCGATAAACTCATCTTT. This rearrangement joins TRDV2 to TRDJ1; 9 bases fit TRDD3. Trimming cost V 1 base and J 2 bases; bases outside gene matches: 19. CDR1 is GEAIGNYY, CDR2 EKD, per germline. The CDR3 is 20 amino acids.

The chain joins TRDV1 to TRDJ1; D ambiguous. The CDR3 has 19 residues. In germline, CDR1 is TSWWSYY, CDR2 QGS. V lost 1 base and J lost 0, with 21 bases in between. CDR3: CALGERSVPQKTHTDKLIF. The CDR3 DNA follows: TGTGCTCTTGGGGAACGAAGCGTTCCCCAAAAGACCCACACCGATAAACTCATCTTT.

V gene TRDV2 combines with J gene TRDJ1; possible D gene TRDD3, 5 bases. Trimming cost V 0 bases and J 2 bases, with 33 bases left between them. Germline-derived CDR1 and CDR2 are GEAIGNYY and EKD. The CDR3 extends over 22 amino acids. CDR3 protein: CACDTVVPPGMKGTSVTDKLIF. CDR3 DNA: TGTGCCTGTGACACCGTGGTGCCCCCAGGGATGAAAGGGACCTCGGTTACCGATAAACTCATCTTT.

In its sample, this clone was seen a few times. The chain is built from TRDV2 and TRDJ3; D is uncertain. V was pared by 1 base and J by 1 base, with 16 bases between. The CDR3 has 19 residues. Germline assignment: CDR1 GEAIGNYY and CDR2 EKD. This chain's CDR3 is CACDTVLGTGSWDTRQMFF. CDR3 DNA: TGTGCCTGTGACACAGTACTAGGAACCGGGTCCTGGGACACCCGACAGATGTTTTTC.

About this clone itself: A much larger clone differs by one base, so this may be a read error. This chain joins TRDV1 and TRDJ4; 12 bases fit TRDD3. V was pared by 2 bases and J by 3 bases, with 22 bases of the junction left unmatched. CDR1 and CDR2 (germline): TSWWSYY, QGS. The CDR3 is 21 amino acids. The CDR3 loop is CALGEFRPSFDWGILARPLIF. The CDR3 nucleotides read TGTGCTCTTGGGGAATTCCGCCCTTCCTTCGACTGGGGGATACTAGCACGACCCCTGATCTTT.

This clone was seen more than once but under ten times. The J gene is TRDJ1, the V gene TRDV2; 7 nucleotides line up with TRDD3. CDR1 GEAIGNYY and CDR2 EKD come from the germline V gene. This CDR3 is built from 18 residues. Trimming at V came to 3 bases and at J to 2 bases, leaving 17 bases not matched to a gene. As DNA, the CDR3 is TGTGCCTGTGACCTTCTTAGGGGTGGGGATAGGGGGACCGATAAACTCATCTTT. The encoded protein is CACDLLRGGDRGTDKLIF.

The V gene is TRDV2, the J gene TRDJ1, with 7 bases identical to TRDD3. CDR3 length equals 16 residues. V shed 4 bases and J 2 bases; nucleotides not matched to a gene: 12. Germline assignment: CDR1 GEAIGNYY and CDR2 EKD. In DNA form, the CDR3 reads TGTGCCTGTGATCTCCTCCAAACTGGGGAGACCGATAAACTCATCTTT. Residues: CACDLLQTGETDKLIF.

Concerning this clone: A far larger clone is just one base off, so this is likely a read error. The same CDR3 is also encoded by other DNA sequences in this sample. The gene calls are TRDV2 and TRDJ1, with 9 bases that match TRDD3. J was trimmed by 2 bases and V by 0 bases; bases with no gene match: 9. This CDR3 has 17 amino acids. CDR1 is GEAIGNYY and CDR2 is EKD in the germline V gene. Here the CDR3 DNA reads TGTGCCTGTGACACCTTACTAGGGGATACGCGTACCGATAAACTCATCTTT. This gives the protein CACDTLLGDTRTDKLIF.

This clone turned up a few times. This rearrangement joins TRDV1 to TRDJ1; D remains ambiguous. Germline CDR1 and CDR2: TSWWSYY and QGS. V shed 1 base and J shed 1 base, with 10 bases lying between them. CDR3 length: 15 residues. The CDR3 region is CALGERLRITDKLIF. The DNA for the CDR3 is TGTGCTCTTGGGGAACGGCTCCGGATCACCGATAAACTCATCTTT.

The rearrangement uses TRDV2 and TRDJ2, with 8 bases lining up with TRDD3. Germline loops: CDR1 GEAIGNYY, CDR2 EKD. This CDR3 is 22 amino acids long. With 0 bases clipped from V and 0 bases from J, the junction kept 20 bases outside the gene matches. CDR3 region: CACDTVAISTGGPPALTAQLFF. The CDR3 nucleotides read TGTGCCTGTGACACCGTGGCGATAAGTACTGGGGGCCCCCCCGCTTTGACAGCACAACTCTTCTTT.